The 3 T cell receptor beta chains presented below share a single source sample, sequenced in a study of cytomegalovirus exposure and HLA in healthy donors. In the PCR, 60 Vbeta and 13 Jbeta primers were used. TCRdb's table, derived via immunoSEQ multiplex PCR, lists solely in-frame clones and lacks some. The repertoire table contains 85,000 or so clones. The sequenced sample was PBMCs. All receptors come from a woman in her 30s in good health and CMV-seronegative.

The chain carries TRBV7-2 and TRBJ2-5; 10 bases map to TRBD1. This CDR3 has 14 residues. Trimming at V came to 5 bases and at J to 5 bases, leaving 5 bases not matched to a gene. In germline, CDR1 is SGHTA, CDR2 FQGNSA. CDR3 DNA sequence: TGTGCCAGCAGCCGGGACAGGGGTTATGAGACCCAGTACTTC. Translation: CASSRDRGYETQYF.

The chain is built from TRBV28 and TRBJ1-1; D not resolved. This CDR3 region has 16 residues. CDR1 and CDR2 from the germline V gene are MDHEN and SYDVKM. Trimming removed 1 base from V and 6 bases from J, with 18 bases in between. In nucleotides, the CDR3 is TGTGCCAGCAGTTTATTGGGTGGTACAGTCTCCGCTGAAGCTTTCTTT. Its translation: CASSLLGGTVSAEAFF.

The V and J genes are TRBV6-1 and TRBJ1-5, with TRBD1 identical over 11 bases. The CDR3 contains 14 residues. Trimming cost V 6 bases and J 3 bases; bases outside gene matches: 1. The germline V gene encodes CDR1 MNHNS and CDR2 SASEGT. The CDR3 nucleotides are TGTGCCAGCAGGGGACAGGGGGTCAATCAGCCCCAGCATTTT. It translates to CASRGQGVNQPQHF.